This T cell receptor beta chain was observed in a study of response to subunit inactivated influenza vaccine. Findings of the study overall: With each seasonal influenza vaccination, the authors suggested, few new T cells are recruited.

In this sample, this clonotype turned up a few times. The antigen is unknown. TCRdb redid the calling of the RT-PCR reads with MiXCR, one entry per CDR3 protein. The sample yields 300,000 to 350,000 distinct CDR3 sequences, approximately 21% seen once. The starting material was PBMCs from blood, obtained about 19 months after vaccination. The TCR was taken from a man aged 45-69 years who received an inactivated influenza vaccine.

The CDR3: CASSLFSGDRSNQPQHF. The CDR3 DNA reads as TGTGCCAGCAGCTTATTTTCAGGGGACCGTAGCAATCAGCCCCAGCATTTT. This chain links TRBV7-8 with TRBJ1-5; D might be TRBD1 (6 bases). V was shortened by 2 bases and J by 0 bases, with 14 bases between the two germline ends. Germline V gene lookup returns CDR1 SGHVS and CDR2 FQNEAQ. This CDR3 is built from 17 residues.